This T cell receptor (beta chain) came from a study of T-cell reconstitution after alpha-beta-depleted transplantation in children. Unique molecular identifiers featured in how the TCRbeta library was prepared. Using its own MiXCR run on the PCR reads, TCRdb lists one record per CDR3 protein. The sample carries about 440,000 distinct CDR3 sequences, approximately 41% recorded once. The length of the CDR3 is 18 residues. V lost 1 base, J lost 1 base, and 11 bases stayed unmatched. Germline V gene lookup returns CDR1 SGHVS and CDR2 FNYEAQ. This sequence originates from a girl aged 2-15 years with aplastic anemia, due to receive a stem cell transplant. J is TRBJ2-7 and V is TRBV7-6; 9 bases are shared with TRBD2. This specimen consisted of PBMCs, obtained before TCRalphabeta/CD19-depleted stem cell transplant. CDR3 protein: CASSLEVKALAGSYEQYF. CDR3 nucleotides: TGTGCCAGCAGCTTAGAAGTAAAGGCTCTAGCGGGATCCTACGAGCAGTACTTC.